This T cell receptor beta chain was identified during a study of Graves' ophthalmopathy and Graves' hyperthyroidism. A volume of around 9.5 ml of fresh peripheral blood supplied the PBMCs. J lost 8 bases, V lost 5 bases, and 14 bases had no gene match. The CDR3 runs 15 residues. In germline, CDR1 is MNHEY, CDR2 SMNVEV (reference sequence). RNA transcripts were the source from which TCR beta CDR3 regions were amplified. The authors performed first-round RT-PCR with HTBI primers and then a second-round multiplex PCR. TCRdb re-analysed the multiplex PCR reads in MiXCR, keeping a single row per CDR3 protein. Of around 400,000 distinct CDR3 sequences in the sample, 15% to 20% were seen once.

Sequences were obtained from peripheral blood. This sequence was found in a woman aged 18-29 years with Graves' ophthalmopathy. V usage is TRBV27 and J usage is TRBJ1-2; 7 bases fit TRBD1. The CDR3 DNA sequence: TGTGCCAGCAGTCATAACCGGGACAGCCTCTTAGGCTACACCTTC. Translation gives CASSHNRDSLLGYTF.